One sample yielded the 27 T cell receptor beta chains listed below, sequenced in a study of shared clonotypes between healthy human individuals. Sequenced by immunoSEQ multiplex PCR; TCRdb stores in-frame clones only, minus some. The sample contains more than 2 million clones, almost 96% of which appear only once. Source material: naive CD4+ T cells sorted from blood. Regarding subset: CD45RA+ positively selected. The receptor source for this set is a man aged 18 to 30 in good health.

Comment on this clone: Other nucleotide sequences from this sample produce the same CDR3. The rearrangement links TRBV5-4 to TRBJ2-5; TRBD2 matches 8 bases. V lost 0 bases and J lost 1; bases outside the gene matches: 2. CDR1 and CDR2 (germline): SGHNT, YYREEE (reference sequence). The CDR3 consists of 15 residues. The chain's CDR3 is CASSLASGGQETQYF. Written as DNA, the CDR3 is TGTGCCAGCAGCTTGGCAAGCGGGGGCCAAGAGACCCAGTACTTC.

V is TRBV5-1 and J is TRBJ2-3, with D unclear. Germline CDR1 and CDR2: SGHRS and YFSETQ. Trimming left V 2 bases short and J 2 bases short, with 6 bases between. CDR3 length: 13 amino acids. CDR3 residues: CASSFLFTDTQYF. The CDR3 DNA sequence: TGCGCCAGCAGCTTTCTCTTCACAGATACGCAGTATTTT. Filled out from reference TRBV5-1 and TRBJ2-3, the complete variable domain reads KAGVTQTPRYLIKTRGQQVTLSCSPISGHRSVSWYQQTPGQGLQFLFEYFSETQRNKGNFPGRFSGRQFSNSRSEMNVSTLELGDSALYLCASSFLFTDTQYFGPGTRLTVL.

The chain is built from TRBV5-6 and TRBJ2-1; TRBD1 or TRBD2 may be the D gene (5 bases each). Trimming shortened V by 1 base and J by 8 bases, and 22 bases separated the two germline ends. The CDR3 sequence is 17 residues long. The V gene's germline CDR1 is SGHDT and CDR2 YYEEEE. CDR3 protein: CASSLRYGALLGDEQFF. DNA for the CDR3: TGTGCCAGCAGCTTGCGATACGGGGCCCTCCTGGGGGATGAGCAGTTCTTC.

This rearrangement joins TRBV18 to TRBJ1-5; TRBD1 might be the D (6 bases). With 3 bases removed from V and 6 bases from J, the gap between germline ends came to 12 bases. The CDR3 consists of 14 residues. Per the germline V gene, CDR1 is KGHSH and CDR2 is LQKENI. The CDR3 loop reads CASSPAGVGQPQHF. CDR3 in DNA: TGTGCCAGCTCACCGGCAGGGGTGGGTCAGCCCCAGCATTTT.

As to this clone: Other nucleotide sequences in the sample specify the same CDR3. V gene TRBV7-2 combines with J gene TRBJ1-2, with D hard to call. V lost 1 base to trimming and J lost 2 bases, with 8 bases between them. There are 14 residues in the CDR3. Germline loops: CDR1 SGHTA, CDR2 FQGNSA. The CDR3 spells CASSLGGGNYGYTF. DNA of the CDR3: TGTGCCAGCAGCTTAGGGGGTGGGAACTATGGCTACACCTTC. The full variable domain, with the rest looked up from reference TRBV7-2 and TRBJ1-2, is GAGVSQSPSNKVTEKGKDVELRCDPISGHTALYWYRQSLGQGLEFLIYFQGNSAPDKSGLPSDRFSAERTGGSVSTLTIQRTQQEDSAVYLCASSLGGGNYGYTFGSGTRLTVV.

This chain links TRBV10-3 with TRBJ2-3, with a tentative D call TRBD1 (6 bases). There are 14 residues in the CDR3. Trimming took off 7 bases at V and 0 bases at J, with 11 bases between the two ends. CDR1 and CDR2 from the germline V gene are ENHRY and SYGVKD. The CDR3 region is CAIKWGLSTDTQYF. CDR3 in DNA: TGTGCCATCAAATGGGGGCTAAGCACAGATACGCAGTATTTT.

The chain carries TRBV18 and TRBJ1-5; 7 bases are a match to TRBD1. V dropped 9 bases and J dropped 6; count of bases not matched to a gene: 8. The length of the CDR3 is 13 residues. Germline lookup yields CDR1 KGHSH and CDR2 LQKENI. CDR3 protein: CASRQGQAQPQHF. As DNA, the CDR3 is TGTGCCAGTCGACAGGGACAAGCTCAGCCCCAGCATTTT.

The CDR3 reads CASTGTYSYEQYF. The CDR3 coding sequence is TGTGCCAGCACGGGGACATACTCCTACGAGCAGTACTTC. This chain uses TRBV2 with TRBJ2-7; a possible D gene is TRBD1 (6 bases). The CDR3 length is 13 residues. Trimming pared 7 bases from V and 0 bases from J, leaving 10 bases between. The germline CDR1 and CDR2 sequences are SNHLY and FYNNEI.

The V and J genes are TRBV27 and TRBJ1-1; D remains ambiguous. V was shortened by 2 bases and J by 5 bases, with 9 bases between the two germline ends. This CDR3 region has 13 residues. Germline V gene sequence: CDR1 MNHEY, CDR2 SMNVEV (reference sequence). In nucleotides, the CDR3 is TGTGCCAGCAGTTTAAGCAGGAGAACTGAAGCTTTCTTT. Protein product: CASSLSRRTEAFF.

The chain couples TRBV6-6 to TRBJ1-5; D is unresolved. CDR3 length: 15 amino acids. With 7 bases removed from V and 5 bases from J, the gap between germline ends came to 18 bases. Germline V gene lookup returns CDR1 MNHNY and CDR2 SVGAGI (reference sequence). CDR3 DNA: TGTGCCAGCACCCCGCCGAGGACGCCCTATCAGCCCCAGCATTTT. Residues: CASTPPRTPYQPQHF.

This clone occurred once. The rearrangement uses TRBV11-2 and TRBJ1-1; D ambiguous. Trimming removed 4 bases from V and 0 bases from J, with 15 bases in between. Looked up from germline, CDR1 is SGHAT and CDR2 is FQNNGV. The CDR3 extends over 16 amino acids. The DNA for the CDR3 is TGTGCCAGCAGCTCCGGCCCGGCTGGAATGAACACTGAAGCTTTCTTT. Its translation is CASSSGPAGMNTEAFF. Drawing the rest from reference TRBV11-2 and TRBJ1-1, the complete variable domain is EAGVAQSPRYKIIEKRQSVAFWCNPISGHATLYWYQQILGQGPKLLIQFQNNGVVDDSQLPKDRFSAERLKGVDSTLKIQPAKLEDSAVYLCASSSGPAGMNTEAFFGQGTRLTVV.

This clone appeared a single time. V is TRBV6-6 and J is TRBJ2-7, with D unclear. Germline CDR1 and CDR2: MNHNY and SVGAGI (reference sequence). The CDR3 has 14 amino acids. V was shortened by 0 bases and J by 6 bases, with 12 bases between the two germline ends. CDR3 protein: CASSYSTTPGEQYF. The CDR3 region has the DNA TGTGCCAGCAGTTACTCGACCACTCCGGGCGAGCAGTACTTC.

This chain connects TRBV29-1 to TRBJ1-5; 7 bases match TRBD1. CDR1 SQVTM and CDR2 ANQGSEA come from the germline V gene. CDR3 size: 18 residues. V gave up 0 bases and J gave up 0 bases; unmatched junction bases: 11. CDR3 amino acids: CSVEDPFGTEHSNQPQHF. The DNA of the CDR3 is TGCAGCGTTGAAGATCCGTTCGGGACAGAACATAGCAATCAGCCCCAGCATTTT.

In this sample, this clone turned up once. The rearrangement uses TRBV6-6 and TRBJ2-7, with 9 bases identical to TRBD2. CDR1 MNHNY and CDR2 SVGAGI come from the germline V gene (reference sequence). The CDR3 covers 15 residues. The ends lost 6 bases at V and 6 bases at J; junction bases unmatched: 12. This chain's CDR3 is CASRTGGAGGGEQYF. The DNA for the CDR3 is TGTGCCAGCAGAACCGGGGGAGCGGGAGGAGGCGAGCAGTACTTC.

The rearrangement uses TRBV7-6 and TRBJ2-1, with TRBD1 matching 9 bases. The germline CDR1 and CDR2 sequences are SGHVS and FNYEAQ. This CDR3 region has 15 residues. V lost 2 bases, J lost 9 bases, and 8 bases stayed unmatched. The CDR3 reads CASSLSLADRGEQFF. Here the CDR3 DNA reads TGTGCCAGCAGCTTAAGTCTAGCGGACAGGGGTGAGCAGTTCTTC.

This chain links TRBV7-2 with TRBJ2-1; 13 bases match TRBD2. V dropped 0 bases and J dropped 0; count of bases not matched to a gene: 2. This CDR3 is built from 18 residues. Germline V CDR1 and CDR2: SGHTA, FQGNSA. The CDR3 bases are TGTGCCAGCAGCTTAGCGTGGACTAGCGGGAGCTCCTACAATGAGCAGTTCTTC. It translates to CASSLAWTSGSSYNEQFF.

This chain joins TRBV5-1 and TRBJ2-1; 9 positions match TRBD2. This CDR3 region has 15 residues. Trimming cost V 5 bases and J 7 bases; bases outside gene matches: 10. Germline CDR1 reads SGHRS; CDR2 reads YFSETQ. CDR3 in DNA: TGCGCCAGCAGTCTTCCCGGGACTAGCATGAATGAGCAGTTCTTC. It yields the protein CASSLPGTSMNEQFF.

This chain links TRBV2 with TRBJ1-2; D gene ambiguous. The CDR3 spans 13 residues. Germline CDR1 and CDR2: SNHLY and FYNNEI. Trimming stripped 3 bases from V and 4 bases from J, with 9 bases between. This chain's CDR3 is CASSDNGLYGYTF. CDR3 sequence (DNA): TGTGCCAGCAGTGATAACGGCCTCTATGGCTACACCTTC.

This chain joins TRBV6-5 and TRBJ2-5; 9 positions match TRBD1. The CDR3 has 15 amino acids. Losses at the gene ends were 11 bases for V and 9 bases for J; bases not matched to a gene: 19. Germline CDR1 is MNHEY and CDR2 is SVGAGI. In DNA form, the CDR3 reads TGTGCCTCCACGACCGGGACAGGGCCCTCCCTGGCCCAGTACTTC. Translation: CASTTGTGPSLAQYF.

This clone was recorded once. Other DNA sequences from this sample encode an identical CDR3 as well. J is TRBJ2-7 and V is TRBV5-6; D is ambiguous. Deletions cut 1 base from V and 0 bases from J, with 8 bases between. CDR3 length: 14 amino acids. Germline loops: CDR1 SGHDT, CDR2 YYEEEE. The CDR3 coding sequence is TGTGCCAGCAGCTTGTTACAAAGCTCCTACGAGCAGTACTTC. Amino acid sequence: CASSLLQSSYEQYF. The entire variable domain, with the rest obtained from reference TRBV5-6 and TRBJ2-7, is as follows: DAGVTQSPTHLIKTRGQQVTLRCSPKSGHDTVSWYQQALGQGPQFIFQYYEEEERQRGNFPDRFSGHQFPNYSSELNVNALLLGDSALYLCASSLLQSSYEQYFGPGTRLTVT.

Concerning this clone itself: Other DNA sequences within the sample encode an identical CDR3. V is TRBV5-1 and J is TRBJ1-2; 7 bases align to TRBD1. V lost 4 bases to trimming and J lost 5 bases; unmatched junction nucleotides: 5. This CDR3 contains 13 residues. Per germline, CDR1 SGHRS and CDR2 YFSETQ. The CDR3 DNA follows: TGCGCCAGCAGCCTCGGGACAGCGTATGGCTACACCTTC. It translates to CASSLGTAYGYTF.

V is TRBV18 and J is TRBJ2-7, with D possibly TRBD1 on 6 matching bases. Trimming shortened V by 4 bases and J by 3 bases, and 16 bases separated the two germline ends. The CDR3 totals 15 residues. From germline, CDR1 is KGHSH and CDR2 LQKENI. The CDR3 protein is CASSRWDTERYEQYF. The CDR3, as DNA: TGTGCCAGCTCACGGTGGGACACAGAGCGCTACGAGCAGTACTTC. Drawing the rest from reference TRBV18 and TRBJ2-7, the complete variable domain is NAGVMQNPRHLVRRRGQEARLRCSPMKGHSHVYWYRQLPEEGLKFMVYLQKENIIDESGMPKERFSAEFPKEGPSILRIQQVVRGDSAAYFCASSRWDTERYEQYFGPGTRLTVT.

The V call is TRBV5-1, the J call TRBJ1-2; possibly TRBD1 for D (6 bases). Trimming took off 0 bases at V and 5 bases at J, with 14 bases between the two ends. Per germline, CDR1 SGHRS and CDR2 YFSETQ. This CDR3 contains 15 residues. CDR3 sequence reads: CASSLAGTPIYGYTF. Here the CDR3 DNA reads TGCGCCAGCAGCTTGGCCGGGACACCGATTTATGGCTACACCTTC.

The chain couples TRBV7-3 to TRBJ2-2; D tentatively reads TRBD1 or TRBD2 (5 bases each). CDR1 and CDR2 (germline): SGHTA, FQGTGA. The germline V and J ends were trimmed by 6 bases and 7 bases, with 15 bases remaining between them. The CDR3 spans 14 residues. The DNA of the CDR3 is TGTGCCAGCAGGTCGGGACCCCAAAACGGGGAGCTGTTTTTT. Encoded protein: CASRSGPQNGELFF. Complete variable domain (other parts from reference TRBV7-3 and TRBJ2-2): GAGVSQTPSNKVTEKGKYVELRCDPISGHTALYWYRQSLGQGPEFLIYFQGTGAADDSGLPNDRFFAVRPEGSVSTLKIQRTERGDSAVYLCASRSGPQNGELFFGEGSRLTVL.

The rearrangement uses TRBV28 and TRBJ2-7; 11 bases agree with TRBD1. The ends lost 7 bases at V and 3 bases at J; junction bases unmatched: 11. This CDR3 is built from 16 residues. Germline loops: CDR1 MDHEN, CDR2 SYDVKM. The CDR3, as DNA: TGTGCCAGCACCCTGAATCCAGGGACAGGGGGCTACGAGCAGTACTTC. It yields the protein CASTLNPGTGGYEQYF.

This rearrangement joins TRBV19 to TRBJ2-7; possibly TRBD2 for D (6 bases). Trimming left V 4 bases short and J 1 base short, with 8 bases between. Germline values: CDR1 LNHDA, CDR2 SQIVND (reference sequence). This CDR3 has 13 amino acids. CDR3 protein: CASSTSVSYEQYF. Here the CDR3 DNA reads TGTGCCAGTAGTACTAGCGTGTCCTACGAGCAGTACTTC.

This chain joins TRBV6-1 and TRBJ2-1; D gene unclear. Trimming pared 5 bases from V and 11 bases from J, leaving 13 bases between. The CDR3 runs 12 residues. The germline gives CDR1 MNHNS, CDR2 SASEGT. CDR3 in DNA: TGTGCCAGCAGTTTCGGCCTGGCCAAGCAGTTCTTC. This codes for CASSFGLAKQFF.